This entry describes one T cell receptor (beta chain). No antigen is known for it. There were TCR beta CDR3 regions amplified from RNA transcripts. TCR CDR3 underwent first-round RT-PCR with the HTBI primer set. TCRdb ran MiXCR on the multiplex PCR reads and lists one entry per CDR3 protein. The sample lists a few hundred thousand distinct CDR3 sequences, roughly 46% occurring once. This sample stems from a study of T cells in Graves' hyperthyroidism and ophthalmopathy. Whole-study results and caveats: Separating ophthalmopathy from stable hyperthyroidism was achieved by a 13 V-J model. Within blood appeared most thyroid clonotypes that had expanded above 0.001.

The CDR3 consists of 11 residues. Trimming took off 9 bases at V and 5 bases at J, with 10 bases between the two ends. Per the germline V gene, CDR1 is SNHLY and CDR2 is FYNNEI. An absence of ophthalmopathy progression within 18 months meant stable Graves' hyperthyroidism. Patients aged 18 to 65 had newly diagnosed hyperthyroidism lasting under 2 months. The chain is built from TRBV2 and TRBJ2-5; maybe TRBD2 (5 bases). The sample taken for sequencing was peripheral blood or thyroid tissue (not recorded which). The receptor's source is a woman aged 18-29 years with Graves' hyperthyroidism. The CDR3 region has the DNA TGTGCCAGTCGGGAAGGGGAGACCCAGTACTTC. Its translation is CASREGETQYF.